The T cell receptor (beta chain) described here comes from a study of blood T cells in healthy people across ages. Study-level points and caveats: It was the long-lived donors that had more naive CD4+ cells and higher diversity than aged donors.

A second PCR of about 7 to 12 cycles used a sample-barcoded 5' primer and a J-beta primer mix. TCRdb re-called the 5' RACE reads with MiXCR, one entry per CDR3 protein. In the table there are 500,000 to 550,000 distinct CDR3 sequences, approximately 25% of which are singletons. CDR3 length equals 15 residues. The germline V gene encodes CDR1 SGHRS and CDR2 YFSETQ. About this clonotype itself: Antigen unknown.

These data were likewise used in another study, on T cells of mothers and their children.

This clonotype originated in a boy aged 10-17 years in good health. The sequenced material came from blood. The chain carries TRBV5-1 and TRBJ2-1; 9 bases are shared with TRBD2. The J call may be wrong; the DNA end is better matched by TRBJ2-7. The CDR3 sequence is CASSFSGSSVYEQYF. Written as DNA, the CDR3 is TGCGCCAGCAGCTTTAGCGGGAGCTCCGTGTACGAGCAGTACTTC.